This T cell receptor (beta chain) emerged from a study of OX40 agonist ivuxolimab in advanced cancers. About the study: Two cutaneous melanoma patients and one hepatocellular carcinoma patient, three in all, had partial responses.

General study points: Clonal expansion from baseline to week 6 occurred in both CD4+ and CD8+ T cells.

TCRdb keeps only in-frame clones here, not all; method: immunoSEQ multiplex PCR. The sample records some 20,000 clones, around four fifths being singletons. Regarding this clone: Its target is not known.

CDR3 length: 13 amino acids. The germline CDR1 and CDR2 sequences are LGHNT and FRNRAP. Trimming pared 1 base from V and 6 bases from J, leaving 7 bases between. Autoimmune disease history or systemic immunosuppression was exclusionary. The source material was CD4+ or CD8+ T cells sorted from blood, sampled in a trial of the OX40 agonist ivuxolimab. This sequence was found in an adult with an advanced solid tumor such as melanoma, head and neck, liver or kidney cancer. J is TRBJ2-1 and V is TRBV12-5; no clear D gene. This chain's CDR3 is CASGLGSGNEQFF. The CDR3 DNA reads as TGTGCTAGTGGTTTGGGGTCTGGCAATGAGCAGTTCTTC.